This TCR beta chain appears in the sequencing data of a study of control samples from healthy donors and cancer patients. TCRdb keeps only in-frame clones here, not all; method: immunoSEQ multiplex PCR. The data show about 120,000 clones, 88% seen once. Trimming took off 2 bases at V and 0 bases at J, with 7 bases between the two ends. Germline-derived CDR1 and CDR2 are WNHNN and SYGVQD (reference sequence). This CDR3 is 14 amino acids long. The chain recombines TRBV10-1 with TRBJ2-5, with D hard to call. The sequence was collected from a woman aged 65 to 85 in good health. Source material: blood. DNA for the CDR3: TGCGCCAGCAGTGAGCGACCGGACCAAGAGACCCAGTACTTC. It encodes CASSERPDQETQYF.